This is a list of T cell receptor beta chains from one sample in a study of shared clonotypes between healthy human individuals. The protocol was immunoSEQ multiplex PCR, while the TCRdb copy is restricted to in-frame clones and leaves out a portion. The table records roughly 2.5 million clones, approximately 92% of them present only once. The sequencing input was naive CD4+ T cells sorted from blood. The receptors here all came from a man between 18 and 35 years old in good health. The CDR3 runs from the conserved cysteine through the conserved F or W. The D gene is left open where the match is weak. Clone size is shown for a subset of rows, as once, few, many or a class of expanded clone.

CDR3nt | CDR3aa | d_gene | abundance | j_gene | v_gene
TGTGCCAGTAGCCCTGGGGCAGGGACCACTGAAGCTTTCTTT | CASSPGAGTTEAFF | - | - | TRBJ1-1 | TRBV19
TGTGCCAGCAGCTTAGATGGGGGGGTCGGCAATCAGCCCCAGCATTTT | CASSLDGGVGNQPQHF | - | - | TRBJ1-5 | TRBV7-2
TGCGCCAGCAGTCAAGGGATCAGGGGGCCCGGAAACACCATATATTTT | CASSQGIRGPGNTIYF | TRBD1 | - | TRBJ1-3 | TRBV23-1
TGTGCCAGCGAGAACAGGGGGCCCACTGAAGCTTTCTTT | CASENRGPTEAFF | TRBD1 | - | TRBJ1-1 | TRBV2
TGTGCCATCAGTGATCCCCACGGACTAGCGGGGGGACCCGCGGTGGAGACCCAGTACTTC | CAISDPHGLAGGPAVETQYF | TRBD2 | - | TRBJ2-5 | TRBV10-3
TGCGCCAGCAGCATCCAGGGGGCGTTTGGAAACACCATATATTTT | CASSIQGAFGNTIYF | TRBD1 | - | TRBJ1-3 | TRBV5-1
TGTGCCAGCAGCATAGTAAGCCTTTCAAATTCAAATCAGCCCCAGCATTTT | CASSIVSLSNSNQPQHF | - | - | TRBJ1-5 | TRBV7-9
TGTGCCAGCTCACCAGTACCCATGGGGGACACTGAAGCTTTCTTT | CASSPVPMGDTEAFF | - | - | TRBJ1-1 | TRBV18
TGCGCCAGCAGCACTGGTGGTTATAATTCACCCCTCCACTTT | CASSTGGYNSPLHF | - | few | TRBJ1-6 | TRBV5-1
TGTGCCAGCAGCTTAGGAGTTCGGGGAGCCACTGAAGCTTTCTTT | CASSLGVRGATEAFF | - | once | TRBJ1-1 | TRBV11-2
TGTGCCAGCAGCTTAGACAGGGCTGAGACCCAGTACTTC | CASSLDRAETQYF | - | - | TRBJ2-5 | TRBV11-2
TGTGCCACGTCGTTAGGGAGCTCCTACAATGAGCAGTTCTTC | CATSLGSSYNEQFF | - | - | TRBJ2-1 | TRBV11-2
TGTGCCAGCAGCCCCCGTGGGGGCAACGAGCAGTACTTC | CASSPRGGNEQYF | - | - | TRBJ2-7 | TRBV5-4
TGTGCCAGCAGCTTAGATCGGAGGGCCGGGGAGCTGTTTTTT | CASSLDRRAGELFF | - | - | TRBJ2-2 | TRBV11-2
TGTGCCAGCAGCCAGCAAACCGGGACAGGCCACAATGAGCAGTTCTTC | CASSQQTGTGHNEQFF | TRBD1 | - | TRBJ2-1 | TRBV14
TGTGCCAGCAGCTTAGACAGGCTTAGGCTGTTTTTT | CASSLDRLRLFF | - | - | TRBJ2-2 | TRBV7-2
TGTGCCAGCAGTGTTAGCGGGACCCCCTACGAGCAGTACTTC | CASSVSGTPYEQYF | TRBD2 | - | TRBJ2-7 | TRBV6-1
TGTGCCAGCAGCTTGTATGCCAGGCAGACCACAGATACGCAGTATTTT | CASSLYARQTTDTQYF | - | - | TRBJ2-3 | TRBV5-6
TGCGCCAGCAGCCAAGCAGGGGACCTCTATGGCTACACCTTC | CASSQAGDLYGYTF | - | - | TRBJ1-2 | TRBV4-1
TGTGCCAGCAGTTACTCACACCCTGGAACTGAAGCTTTCTTT | CASSYSHPGTEAFF | - | - | TRBJ1-1 | TRBV6-6
TGTGCCAGCTCACTTATGGGACTGCCGAACACTGAAGCTTTCTTT | CASSLMGLPNTEAFF | - | - | TRBJ1-1 | TRBV18
TGTGCCAGCAGTCGGGAGTCCGGGGAGCTGTTTTTT | CASSRESGELFF | - | - | TRBJ2-2 | TRBV6-5
TGTGCCAGCAGCTTGGCCACGGCGGCCGAGCAGTTCTTC | CASSLATAAEQFF | - | - | TRBJ2-1 | TRBV5-6
TGTGCCAGCAGTTCCGGACAGCTCTATGGCTACACCTTC | CASSSGQLYGYTF | - | once | TRBJ1-2 | TRBV6-5
TGTGCCAGCAGCGTAGGTTTTACTAACTATGGCTACACCTTC | CASSVGFTNYGYTF | - | - | TRBJ1-2 | TRBV9
TGTGCCAGCACCCCGCTTTTTATGAATGGCTACACCTTC | CASTPLFMNGYTF | - | - | TRBJ1-2 | TRBV7-9
TGCGCCAGCACCTGCAGAAATGAAAAACTGTTTTTT | CASTCRNEKLFF | - | - | TRBJ1-4 | TRBV23-1
TGTGCCAGCAGTTACACACCCCGGACTCTGAACACTGAAGCTTTCTTT | CASSYTPRTLNTEAFF | - | - | TRBJ1-1 | TRBV6-5
TGTGCCTGGTCCCTAAGAAGACTAGCGGGAAACGAGCAGTACTTC | CAWSLRRLAGNEQYF | TRBD2 | once | TRBJ2-7 | TRBV30
TGTGCCACCAGCAGGGGACAGGCTCCCCAGGAAAAACTGTTTTTT | CATSRGQAPQEKLFF | TRBD1 | - | TRBJ1-4 | TRBV15
TGTGCCAGCGGACAGGGGATCCACAATGAGCAGTTCTTC | CASGQGIHNEQFF | TRBD1 | - | TRBJ2-1 | TRBV6-5
TGTGCCTGGAGCCCCGGGGGTTGGGAAAAACTGTTTTTT | CAWSPGGWEKLFF | - | few | TRBJ1-4 | TRBV30
TGTGCCAGCAGCCTTCTAGCGGCCCTGTTGATCCGCGATACGCAGTATTTT | CASSLLAALLIRDTQYF | TRBD2 | - | TRBJ2-3 | TRBV5-6
TGTGCCAGCGGTGTGGGACAGGGGCTTGAAGCTTTCTTT | CASGVGQGLEAFF | TRBD1 | - | TRBJ1-1 | TRBV6-1
TGTGCCAGCAGTTCGACAGGGCGCACAGATACGCAGTATTTT | CASSSTGRTDTQYF | TRBD1 | - | TRBJ2-3 | TRBV7-2
TGTGCCAGCAGTTCCGGCGGGGGGCACAATTCACCCCTCCACTTT | CASSSGGGHNSPLHF | - | - | TRBJ1-6 | TRBV6-6
TGTGCCAGCAGTTACGGCGGAAGTAACACTGAAGCTTTCTTT | CASSYGGSNTEAFF | - | - | TRBJ1-1 | TRBV28
TGTGCCAGTAGTTATAGGGGGCCTGGGGCCAACGTCCTGACTTTC | CASSYRGPGANVLTF | TRBD1 | - | TRBJ2-6 | TRBV19
TGTGCCATCAGTCCCGGGACTAGCGGGGGTCGATCCTACGAGCAGTACTTC | CAISPGTSGGRSYEQYF | TRBD2 | - | TRBJ2-7 | TRBV10-3
TGTGCCAGCAGTCACGAGGGCGGGGAGACCCAGTACTTC | CASSHEGGETQYF | - | - | TRBJ2-5 | TRBV5-4
TGTGCCAGCAGCTTGTTAACGGGAGTTTTTGTTTTTTACGAGCAGTACTTC | CASSLLTGVFVFYEQYF | - | - | TRBJ2-7 | TRBV5-8
TGCAGCGTTGTGGGACAGGGGATTGGCAATGAGCAGTTCTTC | CSVVGQGIGNEQFF | TRBD1 | - | TRBJ2-1 | TRBV29-1
TGTGCCAGCAGTTTGAAGGTGGAGGGATACTACGAGCAGTACTTC | CASSLKVEGYYEQYF | - | once | TRBJ2-7 | TRBV27
TGCGCCAGCAGCCGCCAAGGGACTAGCGGGGGGGGATGGGAAGAGCAGTACTTC | CASSRQGTSGGGWEEQYF | TRBD2 | - | TRBJ2-7 | TRBV5-1
TGTGCCAGCAGCGCCGAGGGGGGCCGGACTGAAGCTTTCTTT | CASSAEGGRTEAFF | - | - | TRBJ1-1 | TRBV9
TGTGCCAGCGCCGGGACTCAATACAATGAGCAGTTCTTC | CASAGTQYNEQFF | - | - | TRBJ2-1 | TRBV2
TGTGCCAGCAGCATGGGTATGGCGGAGACCCAGTACTTC | CASSMGMAETQYF | - | - | TRBJ2-5 | TRBV7-6
TGCGCCAGCAGCTCAAGGACCAGGGAAAGCACAGATACGCAGTATTTT | CASSSRTRESTDTQYF | - | - | TRBJ2-3 | TRBV5-1
TGCGCCAGCAGCCAAGAAGCGGCAACTAGCACAGATACGCAGTATTTT | CASSQEAATSTDTQYF | - | - | TRBJ2-3 | TRBV4-3
TGTGCCAGCAGCCTCCCGGGTATTCGCACAGATACGCAGTATTTT | CASSLPGIRTDTQYF | - | - | TRBJ2-3 | TRBV7-2
TGTGCCCGGAAGGGGACAGGAGTTTTTGGAGGGAACACTGAAGCTTTCTTT | CARKGTGVFGGNTEAFF | TRBD1 | - | TRBJ1-1 | TRBV30
TGTGCCAGTACCTCGGGACAGGGAAGTGGTCGAAACTATGGCTACACCTTC | CASTSGQGSGRNYGYTF | TRBD1 | - | TRBJ1-2 | TRBV2
TGTGCCAGCGCTGGACAGCCCCAAGAGACCCAGTACTTC | CASAGQPQETQYF | - | - | TRBJ2-5 | TRBV11-2
TGTGCCAGCAGTACCGGGACTAGCGGCGAGACCCAGTACTTC | CASSTGTSGETQYF | TRBD2 | - | TRBJ2-5 | TRBV6-5
TGCGCCAGCAGCCAAGAGCAGGGGGGTTCGGAGACCCAGTACTTC | CASSQEQGGSETQYF | - | - | TRBJ2-5 | TRBV4-1
TGTGCCGCACAGAGAAGGACAGGGAGCACTGAAGCTTTCTTT | CAAQRRTGSTEAFF | TRBD1 | - | TRBJ1-1 | TRBV5-8
TGTGCCAGCAGCCCTGGTCTTTGGGACTACTATGGCTACACCTTC | CASSPGLWDYYGYTF | - | - | TRBJ1-2 | TRBV7-2
TGTGCCAGCAGACTCGGGTCAGCATACGAGCAGTACTTC | CASRLGSAYEQYF | - | - | TRBJ2-7 | TRBV6-1
TGTGCCAGCAGCTTAGGGTCTTTGAACACTGAAGCTTTCTTT | CASSLGSLNTEAFF | - | - | TRBJ1-1 | TRBV7-9
TGTGCCTGGAGTCCCGGCTACGAGCAGTACTTC | CAWSPGYEQYF | - | - | TRBJ2-7 | TRBV30